The 8 T cell receptor beta chains in this list originate from one sample, sequenced in a study of T cell changes during pregnancy in multiple sclerosis. The protocol was immunoSEQ multiplex PCR, while the TCRdb copy is restricted to in-frame clones and leaves out a portion. The sample contains some 100,000 clones, 75% to 95% of which appear only once. The specimen was peripheral blood, collected in the second trimester of pregnancy. All receptors derive from a female donor with multiple sclerosis, enrolled in a pregnancy study.

The V and J genes are TRBV30 and TRBJ2-1, with 11 bases that match TRBD2. CDR1 is GTSNPN, CDR2 SVGIG, per germline (reference sequence). The V gene end was trimmed by 3 bases and the J gene end by 9 bases; junction bases not matched to a gene: 4. The CDR3 has 13 residues. The CDR3 region has the DNA TGTGCCTGGAGCCAAGGACTAGCGGGTGAGCAGTTCTTC. The encoded protein is CAWSQGLAGEQFF.

V is TRBV28 and J is TRBJ2-7; D gene uncertain. This CDR3 is 13 amino acids long. V was cut by 5 bases and J by 3 bases, with 11 bases left in between. Germline CDR1 reads MDHEN; CDR2 reads SYDVKM. The CDR3 coding sequence is TGTGCCAGCAGTCGTTCAACCAGCTACGAGCAGTACTTC. Encoded protein: CASSRSTSYEQYF.

The gene calls are TRBV27 and TRBJ1-5; D is unclear. Germline V gene sequence: CDR1 MNHEY, CDR2 SMNVEV (reference sequence). The CDR3 runs to 13 residues. Trimming cost V 1 base and J 10 bases, with 11 bases left between them. As DNA, the CDR3 is TGTGCCAGCAGTTTATTGTTGGGTAGCCCCCAGCATTTT. It yields the protein CASSLLLGSPQHF.

The chain carries TRBV18 and TRBJ2-2, with a weak D call TRBD1 (6 bases). V lost 1 base, J lost 0 bases, and 9 bases lay in between. CDR1 and CDR2 (germline): KGHSH, LQKENI. The CDR3 runs to 16 residues. The CDR3 DNA reads TGTGCCAGCTCACCACTCGGACAGACGAACACCGGGGAGCTGTTTTTT. This encodes CASSPLGQTNTGELFF.

The CDR3 sequence: CASIAPTYEQYF. DNA for the CDR3: TGTGCCAGTATAGCGCCCACCTACGAGCAGTACTTC. V is TRBV19 and J is TRBJ2-7; D perhaps matches TRBD2 (5 bases). Trimming stripped 7 bases from V and 2 bases from J, with 9 bases between. There are 12 residues in the CDR3. Germline CDR1 LNHDA, CDR2 SQIVND (reference sequence).

This clone appeared once. This chain connects TRBV6-5 to TRBJ2-2; a weak D match, TRBD2 (6 bases). The germline CDR1 and CDR2 sequences are MNHEY and SVGAGI. CDR3 length equals 13 residues. Trimming took 8 bases from V and 1 from J, leaving 8 bases between them. The CDR3 sequence: CASGTENTGELFF. CDR3 sequence (DNA): TGTGCCAGCGGGACTGAGAACACCGGGGAGCTGTTTTTT.

The chain employs TRBV11-2 and TRBJ2-7; TRBD1 is a possible D gene (6 bases). This CDR3 has 15 residues. CDR1 SGHAT and CDR2 FQNNGV come from the germline V gene. V was trimmed by 3 bases and J by 4 bases, leaving 16 bases between them. CDR3 nucleotide sequence: TGTGCCAGCAGCTTGGGGACAACAGGCATATACGAGCAGTACTTC. It specifies CASSLGTTGIYEQYF.

The genes are TRBV5-1 and TRBJ2-2; 8 positions agree with TRBD1. This CDR3 has 14 amino acids. V lost 2 bases, J lost 4 bases, and 1 base stayed unmatched. Germline CDR1 and CDR2: SGHRS and YFSETQ. CDR3 DNA: TGCGCCAGCAGCTTACAGGGGGGCACCGGGGAGCTGTTTTTT. Translating gives CASSLQGGTGELFF.